The entry that follows covers one TCR beta chain sequence. This record belongs to a study of cytomegalovirus exposure and HLA in healthy donors. The PCR was carried out with 60 Vbeta primers and 13 Jbeta primers. The method was immunoSEQ multiplex PCR; TCRdb's version includes in-frame clones alone and lacks a portion of them. There are 150,000 to 200,000 clones in the sample; 70% to 80% occur only once, and approximately 4.4% lies in the top ten. Germline loops: CDR1 SSHAT, CDR2 FNYEAQ (reference sequence). This CDR3 region has 14 residues. V lost 0 bases, J lost 6 bases, and 11 bases lay in between.

J is TRBJ2-5 and V is TRBV7-7, with D perhaps matching TRBD2 (6 bases). Sample: PBMCs. The TCR comes from a young woman in good health and CMV-seropositive. CDR3 sequence reads: CASSLASGEQTQYF. The CDR3 DNA is TGTGCCAGCAGCTTAGCGTCGGGAGAACAGACCCAGTACTTC.